This T cell receptor (beta chain) originates from a study of blood T cells in healthy people across ages (dated by TCRdb to 2015 to 2017). For context, the study as a whole: In model experiments, roughly one uniquely barcoded TCR beta cDNA molecule per two T cells was captured by template switching. Age-related changes in TCR beta repertoire diversity were measured in the study by deep sequencing normalized with unique cDNA molecular identifiers. Four age groups were formed from the donors: young (average approximately 15 years), middle-aged (approximately 40), aged (around 68) and long-lived (around 80). To avoid experimental bias, donors of different ages were distributed randomly across sequencing lanes. The study analyzed two additional independent replicas of 1 million unique cDNA reads from the same blood draw for two donors, one aged 18 to 30 and one aged 80 or older.

Study-wide findings and limitations: There was a strong correlation between observed TCR beta diversity and the percentage of naive T cells measured by flow cytometry. Observed TCR beta diversity per million T cells fell roughly linearly with age, and a significant reduction was already apparent by age about 38. The CMV infection status of donors was not known, potentially confounding age-related changes in expanded clonotypes. Since profiling was done on bulk unsorted PBMCs, naive and antigen-experienced compartments could not be conclusively compared. Compared with the aged group, more naive CD4+ T cells, fewer expanded clones and increased TCR diversity were shown by the long-lived group, suggesting age selection. Estimates of total diversity based on one million sequenced T cells were considered lower bounds and underestimates.

The library came from 5' RACE. Sequencing instrument: Illumina HiSeq 2500. A second about 7 to 11 cycle PCR used a sample-barcoded 5' primer and a J-beta primer mix. A unique molecular identifier was introduced onto each TCR beta cDNA molecule by a template-switch 5' adaptor carrying 12 random nucleotides. Each sample yielded at least 2.5 million CDR3-containing paired-end reads. All of the RNA was converted into first-strand cDNA using the Mint cDNA synthesis kit, with a TRBC-specific oligonucleotide serving as the primer. Following uracil-DNA glycosylase treatment, a first 18-cycle PCR with universal primers M1SS and BC2_uni_R was performed on all cDNA. Per the authors' processing: For normalization, 1 million high-quality reads, each with a distinct molecular identifier, were randomly selected from each sample. Reads with shared molecular identifiers were discarded instead of being binned into consensus sequences. MiTCR, with a Q25 quality threshold and the strictest error-elimination algorithm, was used for CDR3 identification, clonotype clustering and error correction. Lower-bound total TCR beta diversity was estimated with a nonparametric unseen species model using Euler transformation. The public reads were reprocessed in TCRdb via fastp at Q25 and MiXCR, keeping in-frame beta chains. Duplicate CDR3 protein sequences are folded into a single record with the most common DNA and genes. The V and J calls here are based on TCRdb, not the publication. The sample table lists roughly 700,000 distinct CDR3 sequences, approximately 50% of them with a count of one. The ten largest clones take up approximately 32% of the sample.

A note on this clonotype: Its antigen specificity is not known. No base qualities exist here, and no much larger clone lies one base off it.

From cysteine to phenylalanine, the CDR3 is 15 amino acids long. The CDR3 DNA has 45 bases and is translated from base 1. V trim: 7 bases; J trim: 7 bases; unmatched bases: 13. According to the germline V gene, CDR1 reads SGHTA and CDR2 reads FQGNSA. Donors were around 37 systemically healthy Caucasian individuals from Russia aged about 6 to 100 years. Around 10 milliliters of peripheral blood were drawn from each donor into EDTA-treated Vacutainer tubes. Ficoll-Paque density-gradient centrifugation was used to isolate PBMCs, with at least 6.5 million obtained per sample. Trizol reagent was used to extract total RNA from the PBMCs, yielding at least 6 micrograms per sample. For every donor, an aliquot of PBMCs went through flow cytometry to measure the percentages of naive CD45RAhigh/CD27high T cells.

The sequence came from a woman aged 55-70 years in good health. The chain links TRBV7-2 with TRBJ2-7; a stretch of 10 junction bases matches TRBD1. The source material was blood. The sequenced DNA is TGTGCCAGCACCCAACGTGACAGGGGGCCAGGTGAGCAGTACTTC. Its translation is CASTQRDRGPGEQYF.